These 8 T cell receptor beta chains share one sample of origin, sequenced in a study of blood T cell repertoires in COVID-19. Measured with immunoSEQ multiplex PCR; TCRdb has only the in-frame clones, and not every one. The table has 280,000 or so clones, 65% to 90% seen once. Sequencing was done on a sample of peripheral blood. All receptors come from a human donor in a cohort sampled during active COVID-19.

V gene TRBV29-1 combines with J gene TRBJ2-3; 12 nucleotides align to TRBD2. The length of the CDR3 is 15 residues. The V and J ends lost 7 bases and 11 bases, in that order; junction bases with no gene match: 16. Germline values: CDR1 SQVTM, CDR2 ANQGSEA. The CDR3 region is CSGVWASGRGVRQYF. The CDR3 region has the DNA TGCAGCGGGGTTTGGGCTAGCGGGAGGGGGGTTAGGCAGTATTTT.

This clone turned up a few times. The chain combines TRBV6-1 with TRBJ1-5, with a weak D call TRBD1 (5 bases). The CDR3 is 14 amino acids. V shed 3 bases and J shed 7 bases, with 13 bases lying between them. Germline CDR1 MNHNS, CDR2 SASEGT. CDR3 in DNA: TGTGCCAGCAGTGAGGTAGGGGTCGGGCAGCCCCAGCATTTT. This gives the protein CASSEVGVGQPQHF.

This clone has a handful of counts. The V and J genes are TRBV10-3 and TRBJ2-1, with 8 bases matching TRBD2. The CDR3 has 16 amino acids. J lost 7 bases, V lost 6 bases, and 14 bases had no gene match. CDR1 is ENHRY and CDR2 is SYGVKD in the germline V gene. The CDR3 coding sequence is TGTGCCATCAGCGAGGGCGGCAGCGGGAGTCAGAATGAGCAGTTCTTC. It encodes CAISEGGSGSQNEQFF.

The CDR3 DNA sequence: TGCGCCAGCAGCCCTAGACTAGCGGGGAGTAACACCGGGGAGCTGTTTTTT. Protein sequence: CASSPRLAGSNTGELFF. The rearrangement links TRBV4-1 to TRBJ2-2, with 11 bases identical to TRBD2. This CDR3 spans 17 amino acids. Germline V gives CDR1 MGHRA, CDR2 YSYEKL. V lost 4 bases to trimming and J lost 2 bases; unmatched junction nucleotides: 6.

This chain links TRBV29-1 with TRBJ1-1; possibly TRBD1 for D (5 bases). Trimming stripped 4 bases from V and 0 bases from J, with 9 bases between. Germline CDR1 SQVTM, CDR2 ANQGSEA. This CDR3 contains 13 residues. CDR3 in amino acids: CSVGEGMNTEAFF. As DNA, the CDR3 is TGCAGCGTTGGGGAGGGGATGAACACTGAAGCTTTCTTT. The full variable domain, with the rest looked up from reference TRBV29-1 and TRBJ1-1, is SAVISQKPSRDICQRGTSLTIQCQVDSQVTMMFWYRQQPGQSLTLIATANQGSEATYESGFVIDKFPISRPNLTFSTLTVSNMSPEDSSIYLCSVGEGMNTEAFFGQGTRLTVV.

The rearrangement links TRBV28 to TRBJ2-2, with 7 bases identical to TRBD1. Germline-derived CDR1 and CDR2 are MDHEN and SYDVKM. The V segment lost 7 bases and the J segment 2 bases; nucleotides outside the gene matches: 10. The length of the CDR3 is 16 residues. CDR3 sequence: CASTILGQINTGELFF. The CDR3 coding sequence is TGTGCCAGCACCATTTTGGGACAGATCAACACCGGGGAGCTGTTTTTT.

The rearrangement links TRBV6-2 or TRBV6-3 to TRBJ1-5; D gene ambiguous. Germline CDR1 reads MNHEY; CDR2 reads SVGEGT. The CDR3 loop spans 14 amino acids. The germline V and J ends were trimmed by 4 bases and 2 bases, with 9 bases remaining between them. The CDR3 loop reads CASSSGWGNQPQHF. The CDR3 DNA reads TGTGCCAGCAGTTCAGGATGGGGCAATCAGCCCCAGCATTTT.

The sample holds a few counts of this clone. The genes are TRBV27 and TRBJ2-7; 9 bases match TRBD2. The CDR3 runs to 14 residues. CDR1 and CDR2 (germline): MNHEY, SMNVEV (reference sequence). J gave up 5 bases and V 6 bases, and 8 bases lay outside the gene matches. The chain's CDR3 is CASSPSGRRNEQYF. The DNA for the CDR3 is TGTGCCAGCAGCCCAAGCGGGAGGAGGAACGAGCAGTACTTC.